This T cell receptor beta chain is drawn from a study of T cell responses to AZD1222 COVID-19 vaccine (dated by TCRdb to 2020 to 2023). With respect to the entire study: A total of about 230 trial participants underwent TCR sequencing, of whom 200 to 220 received two doses of AZD1222 and roughly 25 received two doses of the MenACWY control vaccine. Trial participants were enrolled into age subgroups of 18-55, 56-69 and 70-plus years, which contained around 150, 28 and 57 TCR-sequenced participants, respectively. What the work shows at the level of the full study, not this receptor alone: Conclusions about previously exposed vaccinees were limited because only six AZD1222 recipients were SARS-CoV-2 seropositive at baseline. The whole spike protein was spanned by vaccine-associated CD4 TCRs, and dominant responses were seen in regions 160-218 and 743-854. Epitopes outside the regions mutated in the B.1.351 and B.1.1.7 variants were reportedly recognized by nearly half of the unique spike-specific TCRs. No day 14 peak-response samples were available, so repertoires were characterized only after the peak T cell response. After two AZD1222 doses, spike-specific TCR breadth and depth were significantly higher than at day 0 and than in MenACWY recipients. Most participants were white British and females outnumbered males, and the authors suggested that clonal diversity may have been underestimated. In the small 56-69-year group, the increase in depth fell short of significance, most likely because of low power.

This specimen's time point label, per the study, means: about 28 days (+/-7) after the second vaccine dose. AZD1222 recipients with second doses at about 4 weeks or about 12 weeks were pooled, because spike-specific TCR depth and breadth did not differ between schedules. Vaccinee samples were obtained from the UK trials COV001 and COV002, which included a single-blind randomized controlled phase 2/3 trial of AZD1222 (ChAdOx1 nCoV-19) in healthy adults. Trial participant PBMC samples were collected at day 0 and day 28 after the second dose for TCRbeta chain sequencing. The germline V gene yields SQVTM for CDR1 and ANQGSEA for CDR2. V sheds 8 bases and J sheds 5 bases, leaving 16 bases between their ends. Measured from the cysteine to the phenylalanine, the CDR3 is 14 residues long. Kept here is only the CDR3 DNA, which spans 42 bases and is read in frame from base 1. The CDR3 regions of human TCRbeta chains were analyzed by immunosequencing. The original pipeline was this. Repertoire TCRs were checked for matches against a reference library of SARS-CoV-2-specific TCRs that had been generated using the MIRA antigen-specificity platform. Breadth was defined as the fraction of unique TCRs that were SARS-CoV-2-associated, and depth was defined as the fraction of total T cells that were SARS-CoV-2-associated. Using the MIRA data, every spike-specific TCR was mapped to the spike region that the TCR reacted to and assigned to either a CD4 or a CD8 class. Log10-transformed breadth and depth values were compared by one-way ANOVA with Sidak's multiple comparisons tests. What TCRdb holds here is the immuneACCESS table cut down to in-frame rearrangements. Part of the clones is not present; checked against another copy, under half of the missing clones reflect an unresolved V gene, and the others are unexplained. V and J calls and clone size come straight from that table; D and trimming were deduced from the DNA. The table for this sample lists 95,000 to 150,000 clones; more than 85% of them were counted only once. The top ten clonotypes cover approximately 2.9% of the sample.

Regarding this clone: Its recognized antigen is unknown. Per-base quality was not reported, and no clone a single base away is much larger than it.

The receptor comes from an adult who received the AZD1222 COVID-19 vaccine. The material sequenced was peripheral blood, taken 28 days after the second AZD1222 dose. The chain was built from TRBV29-1 and TRBJ2-6, with no D gene named confidently. In nucleotides, the sequence is TGCAGCCCCCGGACGGGTTTACGGGCCAACGTCCTGACTTTC. The encoded protein is CSPRTGLRANVLTF.